These 32 T cell receptor beta chains originate from one sample sequenced in a study of breast tumors, draining lymph nodes, adjacent tissues. Axillary draining lymph nodes of breast cancer patients supplied the node samples. TCRdb called the multiplex PCR reads again in MiXCR, with one record for every CDR3 protein. This table holds around 300,000 distinct CDR3 sequences, around 31% found once. The sequenced material came from axillary lymph node tissue. The receptors were sampled from a female donor with breast cancer. Some clones in this sample may be carry-over from other donors' samples.

With respect to this clonotype: A much bigger clone sits one base away, suggesting this may be a read error. The CDR3 carries no conserved terminal phenylalanine or tryptophan, so it likely arises from a read error. The chain links TRBV13 to TRBJ2-5, with 9 bases lining up with TRBD2. Losses at the gene ends were 6 bases for V and 2 bases for J; bases not matched to a gene: 7. From germline, CDR1 is PRHDT and CDR2 FYEKMQ (reference sequence). The CDR3 is made up of 15 amino acids. This CDR3 is CASSLLAGRQETQYS. In DNA, the CDR3 is TGTGCCAGCAGTTTACTAGCGGGTAGACAAGAGACCCAGTACTCC.

At least ten counts were recorded for this clonotype. The rearrangement links TRBV7-9 to TRBJ1-6, with 8 bases aligning to TRBD1. The CDR3 sequence is 15 residues long. Trimming took 3 bases from V and 5 from J; bases not matched to a gene: 3. The V gene's germline CDR1 is SEHNR and CDR2 FQNEAQ (reference sequence). In nucleotides, the CDR3 is TGTGCCAGCAGCTTGACAGGGGTTGATAATTCACCCCTCCACTTT. Translating it yields CASSLTGVDNSPLHF.

The chain recombines TRBV19 with TRBJ1-1; D is uncertain. From germline, CDR1 is LNHDA and CDR2 SQIVND (reference sequence). V lost 7 bases and J lost 10, with 28 bases in between. This CDR3 is built from 16 residues. The CDR3 sequence: CASKVRVSGFMDRAFF. CDR3 nucleotides: TGTGCCAGTAAGGTTAGGGTTTCAGGTTTTATGGATCGAGCTTTCTTT.

In this sample, this clonotype turned up many times. The V call is TRBV5-1, the J call TRBJ2-2; D is possibly TRBD1 (7 bases). The CDR3 consists of 15 residues. V shed 4 bases and J shed 1 base, with 11 bases lying between them. CDR1 SGHRS and CDR2 YFSETQ come from the germline V gene. The CDR3 sequence: CASSPGGQNTGELFF. CDR3 sequence (DNA): TGCGCCAGCAGCCCAGGGGGGCAGAACACCGGGGAGCTGTTTTTT. Based on the CDR3 plus reference TRBV5-1 and TRBJ2-2, the full variable domain is KAGVTQTPRYLIKTRGQQVTLSCSPISGHRSVSWYQQTPGQGLQFLFEYFSETQRNKGNFPGRFSGRQFSNSRSEMNVSTLELGDSALYLCASSPGGQNTGELFFGEGSRLTVL.

This clonotype was picked up a small number of times. V usage is TRBV6-5 and J usage is TRBJ2-1; D may correspond to TRBD1 or TRBD2 (5 bases each). Germline-derived CDR1 and CDR2 are MNHEY and SVGAGI. The CDR3 has 11 residues. V lost 2 bases, J lost 14 bases, and 10 bases lay in between. The CDR3 here is CASSYRGREFF. The DNA for the CDR3 is TGTGCCAGCAGTTACCGGGGACGAGAGTTCTTC.

This clonotype was counted at least ten times. The chain couples TRBV15 to TRBJ2-2, with 8 bases lining up with TRBD2. Germline V gives CDR1 LNHNV, CDR2 YYDKDF (reference sequence). The length of the CDR3 is 16 residues. V trimming: 0 bases; J trimming: 1 base; junction bases outside the gene matches: 1. CDR3 in amino acids: CATSRDLAGNTGELFF. For the CDR3, the DNA is TGTGCCACCAGCAGAGACCTAGCGGGGAACACCGGGGAGCTGTTTTTT.

This clonotype was seen at least ten times. The CDR3 sequence: CASSKGLAGGLQETQYF. The CDR3 bases are TGTGCCAGCAGCAAAGGACTAGCGGGAGGCCTCCAAGAGACCCAGTACTTC. The gene calls are TRBV12-3 or TRBV12-4 and TRBJ2-5; 14 positions match TRBD2. With 6 bases clipped from V and 1 base from J, the junction kept 7 bases outside the gene matches. This CDR3 comprises 17 residues.

This clonotype showed up just a few times. The chain couples TRBV6-5 to TRBJ1-2, with 8 bases lining up with TRBD1. CDR1 MNHEY and CDR2 SVGAGI come from the germline V gene. The CDR3 runs 13 residues. Unmatched junction bases numbered 7, after V lost 6 bases and J lost 7 bases. Written as DNA, the CDR3 is TGTGCCAGCAGAACGCAGGGGGCGCGTGGCTACACCTTC. Translating it yields CASRTQGARGYTF.

This clonotype was seen repeatedly, ten times or more. The V and J genes are TRBV5-6 and TRBJ1-4; 8 bases are shared with TRBD1. V trimming: 4 bases; J trimming: 7 bases; junction bases outside the gene matches: 9. Looked up from germline, CDR1 is SGHDT and CDR2 is YYEEEE. CDR3 length: 15 residues. The CDR3 sequence is CASSLGTGGGEKLFF. For the CDR3, the DNA is TGTGCCAGCAGCCTCGGTACAGGGGGTGGTGAAAAACTGTTTTTT.

This clonotype was picked up one time. In DNA form, the CDR3 reads TGCAGTGCTAGTTTACGCGCGGGGGGGTCCTACAATGAGCAGTTCTTC. Protein product: CSASLRAGGSYNEQFF. The rearrangement links TRBV20-1 to TRBJ2-1; TRBD2 agrees at 9 bases. V lost 3 bases, J lost 1 base, and 7 bases stayed unmatched. The CDR3 loop spans 16 amino acids. CDR1 and CDR2 (germline): DFQATT, SNEGSKA (reference sequence).

This clonotype was seen at least ten times. The rearrangement uses TRBV30 and TRBJ2-5, with 8 positions matching TRBD1. Germline lookup yields CDR1 GTSNPN and CDR2 SVGIG (reference sequence). With 0 bases clipped from V and 4 bases from J, the junction kept 10 bases outside the gene matches. The CDR3 has 16 amino acids. CDR3 DNA: TGTGCCTGGAGTGTTTCGTGGACAGGGATCCCAGAGACCCAGTACTTC. It yields the protein CAWSVSWTGIPETQYF.

Details on this clonotype: This sequence may be a read error, since a much larger clone differs from it by one base. The V and J genes are TRBV7-3 and TRBJ1-4; perhaps TRBD1 as D (5 bases). Germline loops: CDR1 SGHTA, CDR2 FQGTGA. This CDR3 comprises 13 residues. CDR3 sequence (DNA): TGTGCCAGCCGGGGGGTGGCGCTTGAAGAACTGTTTTTT. Residues: CASRGVALEELFF.

The rearrangement joins TRBV14 to TRBJ2-4; 7 positions match TRBD1. After removal of 1 base from V and 10 bases from J, the junction contained 4 bases not matched to a gene. CDR3 length equals 13 residues. Per the germline V gene, CDR1 is SGHDN and CDR2 is FVKESK. The CDR3, as DNA: TGTGCCAGCAGCCAAGTGTCAGGGGGTATTCAGTACTTC. It codes for CASSQVSGGIQYF.

This clonotype has at least ten counts. For the CDR3, the DNA is TGTGCCAGCAGTACCGTCGGACAGGGAAGCACAGATACGCAGTATTTT. Its translation: CASSTVGQGSTDTQYF. This chain links TRBV6-4 with TRBJ2-3, with 8 bases identical to TRBD1. This CDR3 is built from 16 residues. CDR1 MRHNA and CDR2 SNTAGT come from the germline V gene. V lost 5 bases and J lost 0; bases outside the gene matches: 7.

The chain is built from TRBV29-1 and TRBJ2-3; TRBD1 matches 10 bases. This CDR3 comprises 15 residues. The germline V gene has CDR1 SQVTM and CDR2 ANQGSEA. Trimming removed 7 bases from V and 5 bases from J; junction bases left unmatched: 12. Written as DNA, the CDR3 is TGCAGCGCCACGACCGGGACAGGGGTTGGAGATACGCAGTATTTT. Protein sequence: CSATTGTGVGDTQYF.

This clonotype was seen a few times. The rearrangement joins TRBV30 to TRBJ2-7, with 9 nucleotides matching TRBD1. Losses at the gene ends were 2 bases for V and 4 bases for J; bases not matched to a gene: 9. Germline values: CDR1 GTSNPN, CDR2 SVGIG (reference sequence). The CDR3 spans 15 residues. CDR3 protein: CAWSTHGTGRYEQYF. CDR3 in DNA: TGTGCCTGGAGTACCCACGGGACAGGGAGGTACGAGCAGTACTTC.

This clonotype was detected many times. The chain carries TRBV5-1 and TRBJ2-3, with D hard to call. The V gene's germline CDR1 is SGHRS and CDR2 YFSETQ. With 5 bases removed from V and 5 bases from J, the gap between germline ends came to 12 bases. This CDR3 region has 13 residues. CDR3 bases: TGCGCCAGCAGTGGTGGCAGTTTAGATACGCAGTATTTT. It yields the protein CASSGGSLDTQYF. The full variable domain, completed using reference TRBV5-1 and TRBJ2-3, is KAGVTQTPRYLIKTRGQQVTLSCSPISGHRSVSWYQQTPGQGLQFLFEYFSETQRNKGNFPGRFSGRQFSNSRSEMNVSTLELGDSALYLCASSGGSLDTQYFGPGTRLTVL.

This clonotype came up many times. This CDR3 is CASSLGGSPGTDTQYF. CDR3 DNA: TGTGCCAGCAGCCTGGGCGGGAGTCCCGGCACAGATACGCAGTATTTT. The chain joins TRBV9 to TRBJ2-3, with 7 bases that match TRBD2. V was clipped by 4 bases and J by 1 base; unmatched bases: 9. The V gene's germline CDR1 is SGDLS and CDR2 YYNGEE. The CDR3 contains 16 residues.

The chain combines TRBV5-1 with TRBJ2-6; the D is unclear. Germline V CDR1 and CDR2: SGHRS, YFSETQ. With 2 bases removed from V and 0 bases from J, the gap between germline ends came to 18 bases. The CDR3 runs 19 residues. CDR3: CASSFEGQTGPSGANVLTF. The CDR3 region has the DNA TGCGCCAGCAGCTTCGAAGGGCAGACCGGACCCTCTGGGGCCAACGTCCTGACTTTC. The complete variable domain, with remaining parts taken from reference TRBV5-1 and TRBJ2-6, reads KAGVTQTPRYLIKTRGQQVTLSCSPISGHRSVSWYQQTPGQGLQFLFEYFSETQRNKGNFPGRFSGRQFSNSRSEMNVSTLELGDSALYLCASSFEGQTGPSGANVLTFGAGSRLTVL.

DNA of the CDR3: TGCGCCAGCAGTCTGAGGGGGGTCGGCTCCTACAATGAGCAGTTCTTC. It is translated as CASSLRGVGSYNEQFF. The chain recombines TRBV5-1 with TRBJ2-1; either TRBD1 or TRBD2 may fit D (6 bases each). The CDR3 runs to 16 residues. The ends were cut back, 5 bases at V and 0 bases at J, with 15 bases in the middle. Germline assignment: CDR1 SGHRS and CDR2 YFSETQ.

This clonotype appeared many times. The DNA of the CDR3 is TGTGCCATCAGCGAGACAGGGTTGACCTACGAGCAGTACTTC. This encodes CAISETGLTYEQYF. V gene TRBV10-3 combines with J gene TRBJ2-7; TRBD1 matches 7 bases. Germline CDR1 reads ENHRY; CDR2 reads SYGVKD. The CDR3 covers 14 residues. V lost 6 bases and J lost 2; bases outside the gene matches: 7.

This clonotype was seen a few times. A single base separates this from a much larger clone, so it may be a read error. DNA for the CDR3: TGCAGTGCAACAACAGGGCCCTATGGCTCCACCTTC. Its translation: CSATTGPYGSTF. This chain joins TRBV20-1 and TRBJ1-2; D is perhaps TRBD1 (6 bases). This CDR3 is built from 12 residues. Germline loops: CDR1 DFQATT, CDR2 SNEGSKA (reference sequence).

This clonotype was seen many times. This chain joins TRBV6-1 and TRBJ1-3; D not certain. V was clipped by 5 bases and J by 4 bases, with 18 bases between them. The germline gives CDR1 MNHNS, CDR2 SASEGT. The length of the CDR3 is 16 residues. CDR3 nucleotides: TGTGCCAGCAGTCCCTCTGTTTCCGGGTCCGGAAACACCATATATTTT. Protein: CASSPSVSGSGNTIYF.

The chain has TRBV3-1 and TRBJ2-3; no clear D gene. The germline gives CDR1 LGHDT, CDR2 YNNKEL (reference sequence). Trimming left V 4 bases short and J 4 bases short, with 18 bases between. The CDR3 totals 16 residues. The chain's CDR3 is CASSPANPATPDTQYF. In DNA form, the CDR3 reads TGTGCCAGCAGCCCGGCCAACCCTGCGACCCCAGATACGCAGTATTTT.

This clonotype was seen only a few times. Since a much larger clone is just one base distant, this may be a read error. The chain links TRBV20-1 to TRBJ2-3, with D unclear. This CDR3 has 14 amino acids. Germline values: CDR1 DFQATT, CDR2 SNEGSKA (reference sequence). V lost 1 base to trimming and J lost 2 bases, with 10 bases between them. In DNA, the CDR3 is TGCAGTGCTAGAGTGGAAGTCCCCACAGATACGCAGTATTTT. Encoded protein: CSARVEVPTDTQYF.

The rearrangement joins TRBV7-9 to TRBJ1-1; D gene unclear. The CDR3 consists of 12 residues. V shed 6 bases and J shed 5 bases, with 10 bases lying between them. Germline lookup yields CDR1 SEHNR and CDR2 FQNEAQ (reference sequence). As DNA, the CDR3 is TGTGCCAGCAGTCGAATTGGGACTGAAGCTTTCTTT. Its translation: CASSRIGTEAFF.

This clonotype was seen repeatedly, ten times or more. This chain joins TRBV12-3 or TRBV12-4 and TRBJ2-5, with 12 bases fitting TRBD2. The CDR3 extends over 15 amino acids. After removal of 3 bases from V and 3 bases from J, the junction contained 2 bases not matched to a gene. CDR3 nucleotide sequence: TGTGCCAGCAGTTTTTCTAGCGGGAGGGAAGAGACCCAGTACTTC. Its protein product is CASSFSSGREETQYF.

This clonotype was recorded many times. V and J are TRBV6-5 and TRBJ1-5, with a weak D call TRBD1 (6 bases). V shed 4 bases and J shed 7 bases, with 14 bases lying between them. CDR3 length: 14 amino acids. CDR1 is MNHEY, CDR2 SVGAGI, per germline. The CDR3 spells CASSSAGARQPQHF. The CDR3 nucleotides read TGTGCCAGCAGTTCGGCAGGGGCGCGACAGCCCCAGCATTTT.

The rearrangement joins TRBV28 to TRBJ1-3, with D unresolved. Between the trimmed V and J ends, which lost 8 bases and 3 bases, there was a span of 23 bases. Per the germline V gene, CDR1 is MDHEN and CDR2 is SYDVKM. The CDR3 has 17 residues. This chain's CDR3 is CASPPAGEGSVGNTIYF. Written as DNA, the CDR3 is TGTGCCAGCCCACCAGCCGGGGAAGGGAGTGTTGGAAACACCATATATTTT. The complete variable domain, with remaining parts taken from reference TRBV28 and TRBJ1-3, reads DVKVTQSSRYLVKRTGEKVFLECVQDMDHENMFWYRQDPGLGLRLIYFSYDVKMKEKGDIPEGYSVSREKKERFSLILESASTNQTSMYLCASPPAGEGSVGNTIYFGEGSWLTVV.

This clonotype was detected many times. The chain joins TRBV6-1 to TRBJ1-5, with a possible D match to TRBD1 (6 bases). There are 14 residues in the CDR3. Germline V gene sequence: CDR1 MNHNS, CDR2 SASEGT. V shed 7 bases and J shed 0 bases, with 10 bases lying between them. The CDR3 spells CASIQGNSNQPQHF. Here the CDR3 DNA reads TGTGCCAGCATTCAGGGGAATAGCAATCAGCCCCAGCATTTT.

As concerns this clonotype: The CDR3 does not end in the conserved phenylalanine or tryptophan, so this is likely a read error. It is unclear where the CDR3 begins or ends on the DNA, so no DNA is shown, and the CDR3 is as TCRdb lists it. This rearrangement joins TRBV28 to TRBJ2-5; TRBD1 reflects the table's D call only, with no check against the DNA. The CDR3 length is 10 residues, termini included. Germline CDR1 MDHEN, CDR2 SYDVKM. The CDR3 is CVSSPNKTVT.

This clonotype was recorded only once. A much larger clone differs by one base, so this may be a read error. This chain links TRBV20-1 with TRBJ2-5, with TRBD2 matching over 7 bases. CDR1 is DFQATT, CDR2 SNEGSKA, per germline (reference sequence). This CDR3 is 13 amino acids long. The CDR3 DNA is TGCAGTGCTAGCGGGGGGTTTCAAGAGACCCGGTACTTC. It encodes CSASGGFQETRYF.